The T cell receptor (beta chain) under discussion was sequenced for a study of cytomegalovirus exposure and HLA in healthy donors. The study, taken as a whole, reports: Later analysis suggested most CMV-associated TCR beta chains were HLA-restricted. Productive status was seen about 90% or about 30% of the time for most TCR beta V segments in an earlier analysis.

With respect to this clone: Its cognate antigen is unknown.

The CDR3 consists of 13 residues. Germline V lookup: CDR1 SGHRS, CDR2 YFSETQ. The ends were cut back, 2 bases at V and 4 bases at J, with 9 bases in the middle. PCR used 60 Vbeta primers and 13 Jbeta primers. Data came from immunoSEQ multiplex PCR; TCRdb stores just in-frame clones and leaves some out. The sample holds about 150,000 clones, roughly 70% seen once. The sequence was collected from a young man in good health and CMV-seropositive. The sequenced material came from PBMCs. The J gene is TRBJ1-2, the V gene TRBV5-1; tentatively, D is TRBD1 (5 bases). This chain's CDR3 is CASSFDSAYGYTF. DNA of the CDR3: TGCGCCAGCAGCTTCGACAGTGCCTATGGCTACACCTTC.